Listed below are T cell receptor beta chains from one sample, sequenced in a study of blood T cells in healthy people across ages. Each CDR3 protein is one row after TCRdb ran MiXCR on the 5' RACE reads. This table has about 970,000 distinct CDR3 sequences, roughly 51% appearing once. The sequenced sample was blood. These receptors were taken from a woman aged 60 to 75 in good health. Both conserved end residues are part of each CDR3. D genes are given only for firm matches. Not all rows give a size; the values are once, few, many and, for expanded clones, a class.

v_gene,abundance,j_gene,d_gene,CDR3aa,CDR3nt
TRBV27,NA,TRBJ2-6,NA,CASSPRQRASSGANVLTF,TGTGCCAGCAGTCCCAGACAGAGGGCGAGCTCTGGGGCCAACGTCCTGACTTTC
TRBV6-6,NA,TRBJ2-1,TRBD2,CASRGLAGAYNEQFF,TGTGCCAGCAGAGGACTAGCGGGAGCCTACAATGAGCAGTTCTTC
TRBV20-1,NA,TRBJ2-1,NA,CSAVRERAGYNEQFF,TGCAGTGCTGTCCGAGAAAGGGCTGGATACAATGAGCAGTTCTTC
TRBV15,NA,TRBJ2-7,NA,CATSRDYTEQYF,TGTGCCACCAGCAGAGATTATACGGAGCAGTACTTC
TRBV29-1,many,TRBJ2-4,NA,CSALMGSKNIQYF,TGCAGCGCATTGATGGGTTCCAAAAACATTCAGTACTTC
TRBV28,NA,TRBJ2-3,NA,CASSSSGTYTDTQYF,TGTGCCAGCAGTTCCTCCGGGACATACACAGATACGCAGTATTTT
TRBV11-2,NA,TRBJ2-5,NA,CTSSLGVPGTTTQYF,TGTACCAGCAGCTTAGGCGTTCCGGGGACCACGACCCAGTACTTC
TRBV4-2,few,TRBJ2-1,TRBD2,CASSQALAEYNEQFF,TGTGCCAGCAGCCAAGCGCTAGCGGAGTACAATGAGCAGTTCTTC
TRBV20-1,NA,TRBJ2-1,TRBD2,CSARDLLAGYNEQFF,TGCAGTGCTAGAGATCTACTAGCGGGATACAATGAGCAGTTCTTC
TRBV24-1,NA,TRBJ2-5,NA,CATSDPTTHARETQYF,TGTGCCACCAGTGATCCCACTACTCACGCCCGGGAGACCCAGTACTTC
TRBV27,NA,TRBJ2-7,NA,CASSLSRWNEQYF,TGTGCCAGCAGTTTAAGTCGGTGGAACGAGCAGTACTTC
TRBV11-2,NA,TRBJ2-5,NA,CASSLMGHLEGRGGTQYF,TGTGCCAGCAGCTTAATGGGACACCTTGAAGGGAGGGGAGGGACCCAGTACTTC
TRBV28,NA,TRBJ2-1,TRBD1,CASSRDRAGHNEQFF,TGTGCCAGCAGCCGGGACAGGGCGGGACACAATGAGCAGTTCTTC
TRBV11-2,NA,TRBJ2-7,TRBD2,CASSPGTSRKDWYEQYF,TGTGCCAGCAGCCCCGGGACTAGCCGAAAGGATTGGTACGAGCAGTACTTC
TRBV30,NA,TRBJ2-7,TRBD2,CAGTNSWSSYEQYF,TGTGCCGGGACTAACTCATGGAGCTCCTACGAGCAGTACTTC
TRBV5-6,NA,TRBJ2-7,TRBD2,CASSAPLDRSSGETYEQYF,TGTGCCAGCAGCGCCCCCCTGGACAGAAGTAGCGGGGAAACCTACGAGCAGTACTTC
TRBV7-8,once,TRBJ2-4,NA,CASSLFVLAKNIQYF,TGTGCCAGCAGCTTGTTTGTGCTAGCCAAAAACATTCAGTACTTC
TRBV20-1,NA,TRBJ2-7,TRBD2,CSARGTSGNLGEQYF,TGCAGTGCTAGAGGGACTAGCGGGAACCTCGGGGAGCAGTACTTC
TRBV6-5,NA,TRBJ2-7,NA,CASSLAASYNEQYF,TGTGCCAGCAGCTTAGCGGCCTCCTACAATGAGCAGTACTTC
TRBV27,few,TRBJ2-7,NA,CASSPRGQGGLANYEQYF,TGTGCCAGCAGCCCCCGTGGACAGGGGGGACTAGCGAACTACGAGCAGTACTTC
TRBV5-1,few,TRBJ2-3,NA,CASSSPDGPSTDTQYF,TGCGCCAGCAGCTCCCCAGATGGACCAAGCACAGATACGCAGTATTTT
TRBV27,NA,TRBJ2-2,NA,CASSFEGGGTNTGELFF,TGTGCCAGCAGTTTTGAGGGGGGTGGGACAAACACCGGGGAGCTGTTTTTT
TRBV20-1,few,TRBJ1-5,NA,CSASGATGQPQHF,TGCAGTGCTTCGGGGGCGACGGGTCAGCCCCAGCATTTT
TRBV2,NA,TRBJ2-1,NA,CASSPPGASYNEQFF,TGTGCCAGCAGCCCACCCGGTGCCTCCTACAATGAGCAGTTCTTC
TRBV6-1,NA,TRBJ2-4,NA,CASSEVGLTLAKNIQYF,TGTGCCAGCAGTGAAGTTGGTCTCACCCTAGCCAAAAACATTCAGTACTTC
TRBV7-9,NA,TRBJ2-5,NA,CASSSLSQYF,TGTGCCAGCAGCTCCTTGTCCCAGTACTTC
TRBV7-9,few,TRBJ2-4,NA,CASSHAPRFGAAKNIQYF,TGTGCCAGCAGCCACGCGCCTAGGTTCGGCGCAGCCAAAAACATTCAGTACTTC
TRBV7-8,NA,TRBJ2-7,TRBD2,CASSFSGLTYNEQYF,TGTGCCAGCAGCTTTTCGGGACTAACCTACAATGAGCAGTACTTC
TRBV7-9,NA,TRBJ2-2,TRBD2,CASSPTSGPNTGELFF,TGTGCCAGCAGCCCGACTAGCGGACCGAACACCGGGGAGCTGTTTTTT
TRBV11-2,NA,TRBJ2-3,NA,CASSPNSRTDTQYF,TGTGCCAGCAGCCCGAACAGCCGCACAGATACGCAGTATTTT
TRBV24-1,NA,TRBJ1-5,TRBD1,CATSDPTGSGQPQHF,TGTGCCACCAGTGATCCGACAGGGTCGGGGCAGCCCCAGCATTTT
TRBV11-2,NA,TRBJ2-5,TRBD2,CASSLGTSGRRTEYF,TGTGCCAGCAGCTTAGGAACTAGCGGGAGGCGGACAGAGTACTTC
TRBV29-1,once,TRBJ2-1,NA,CSVEDARDGPWREQFF,TGCAGCGTTGAAGATGCGAGGGACGGACCATGGCGTGAGCAGTTCTTC
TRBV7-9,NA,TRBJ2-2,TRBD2,CASTTFAPGGRDTGELFF,TGTGCCAGCACCACTTTCGCTCCGGGAGGGAGGGACACCGGGGAGCTGTTTTTT
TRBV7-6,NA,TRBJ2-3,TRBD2,CASSHTILAGVTDTQYF,TGTGCCAGCAGCCACACGATACTAGCGGGAGTAACAGATACGCAGTATTTT
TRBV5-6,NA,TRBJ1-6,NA,CASSLLTGSGPLHF,TGTGCCAGCAGCTTGTTAACAGGGTCGGGACCCCTCCACTTT
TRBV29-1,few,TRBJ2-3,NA,CSAWKDQAYTQYF,TGCAGCGCGTGGAAGGACCAAGCGTATACGCAGTATTTT
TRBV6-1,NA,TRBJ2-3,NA,CASSEVGGTDTQYF,TGTGCCAGCAGTGAAGTGGGGGGCACAGATACGCAGTATTTT
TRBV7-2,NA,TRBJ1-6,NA,CASSLGRRDRWRSPLHF,TGTGCCAGCAGCTTAGGCCGGAGGGATCGGTGGCGTTCACCCCTCCACTTT
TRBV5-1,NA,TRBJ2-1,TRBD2,CASSLVLAGRNEQFF,TGCGCCAGCAGCTTGGTCCTAGCGGGAAGGAATGAGCAGTTCTTC
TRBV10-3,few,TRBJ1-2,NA,CAISESAEADGYTF,TGTGCCATCAGTGAGTCCGCCGAAGCGGATGGCTACACCTTC